This TCR beta chain was documented in a study of blood T cell repertoires in COVID-19. Study-level information: The analysed material was cDNA or gDNA that came from T cells, B-cell-depleted T cells, or PBMCs.

The junction had 7 bases not matched to a gene; V was cut back by 6 bases and J by 6 bases. Germline V CDR1 and CDR2: LNHDA, SQIVND (reference sequence). The CDR3 length is 14 residues. Assay: immunoSEQ multiplex PCR; the TCRdb copy retains only in-frame clones and omits some. The data hold about 440,000 clones, with around 91% observed a single time. The material sequenced was PBMCs or T cells enriched from blood (not recorded which). The origin of this receptor is a man in his late teens or twenties who had recovered from COVID-19. V gene TRBV19 combines with J gene TRBJ1-5, with 8 bases fitting TRBD1. DNA for the CDR3: TGTGCCAGTAGCCCTTTTGACAGGGGTCAGCCCCAGCATTTT. This translates into CASSPFDRGQPQHF. The whole variable domain, filled in from reference TRBV19 and TRBJ1-5, reads DGGITQSPKYLFRKEGQNVTLSCEQNLNHDAMYWYRQDPGQGLRLIYYSQIVNDFQKGDIAEGYSVSREKKESFPLTVTSAQKNPTAFYLCASSPFDRGQPQHFGDGTRLSIL.